This TCR beta chain came from a study of blood T cell repertoires in COVID-19 (dated by TCRdb to 2020 to 2021). As for the study more broadly: Collaborator samples came from the United States, Italy and Spain and covered acute and convalescent phases of COVID-19. The samples were drawn from the first 160 participants of the ongoing ImmuneRACE study and from more than 1,000 subjects provided by 6 global collaborators. Nearly every sample came with metadata listing a de-identified subject ID, COVID-19 status, age in years and sex. The repertoires were released in a freely available public database intended as a resource for research on the immune response to SARS-CoV-2. The prospective study material was composed of cDNA or gDNA derived from T cells, B-cell-depleted T cells, or PBMCs. Subjects who had been exposed to COVID-19, were actively infected with it, or had recovered from it provided the deeply sampled blood TCRbeta repertoires that made up the dataset. Where available, HLA class I and class II types were taken from metadata supplied by the sample provider and were not determined by assay-based typing.

Notes on this clone: Its antigen remains unidentified. Base qualities are missing; no much larger clone stands one base away.

The germline V gene specifies SGHTA as CDR1 and FQGNSA as CDR2. Cut back by 2 bases and 4 bases, the V and J ends lie 12 bases apart. Measured from the cysteine to the phenylalanine, the CDR3 is 15 residues long. CDR3 DNA only is kept here, 45 bases in frame from base 1. The paper's findings and limits, for the study overall: Clinical and demographic metadata were provided uncurated, with the amount varying by source and participant.

Whole blood was collected in K2EDTA tubes by collaborating institutions according to the institutions' own protocols. For TCRbeta analysis, collaborators shipped samples as frozen whole blood, isolated PBMCs, or DNA extracted from either of those sample types. TCRbeta CDR3 regions were amplified from genomic DNA using the immunoSEQ Assay, a bias-controlled multiplex PCR. Turning to the authors' computational methods: Nucleated cell counts per sample were estimated from amplification of reference gene primers within the assay. To quantify the absolute abundance of each unique TCRbeta CDR3 rearrangement, sequence reads were collapsed and filtered. For each sample, productive Simpson clonality was calculated as the square root of Simpson's diversity index over productive rearrangements. The clones in this table, taken by TCRdb from immuneACCESS, are in-frame only. Not every clone is retained; where verified, under half of the shortfall comes from an unresolved V gene, and the cause of the rest is unknown. Clone size and the V and J calls come from that table; the DNA yielded D and trimming. The sample profile shows over 95,000 clones; about four fifths of them were found once. The ten biggest clones cover approximately 8.1% of the sample.

The sequenced material came from peripheral blood. The sequence derives from a woman in her forties with acute or convalescent COVID-19. In this chain, TRBV7-2 is recombined with TRBJ1-5; the D gene identity is not certain. The DNA is TGTGCCAGCAGCTTATCGGGGTCAGGAAATCAGCCCCAGCATTTT. The encoded protein is CASSLSGSGNQPQHF.